Listed below are T cell receptor beta chains from one sample, sequenced in a study of T cell repertoires in cytomegalovirus infection. TCRdb ran MiXCR on the reads and lists one entry per CDR3 protein. Of approximately 500,000 distinct CDR3 sequences in the sample, 10% to 12% are singletons; the top ten hold about a tenth. Sequenced input: PBMCs. Receptor source: a human donor in good health (CMV status not recorded). Some clones in this sample may be carry-over from other donors' samples. Both conserved end residues are part of each CDR3. The D gene is left open where the match is weak. Clone size is given for some rows only: seen once, a few or many times, or a class if the clone is expanded.

TRBV7-2	many	TRBD1	TRBJ1-1	CASSSPGQGLPNTEAFF	TGTGCCAGCAGCAGTCCGGGACAGGGGCTTCCGAACACTGAAGCTTTCTTT
TRBV6-1	once	TRBD1	TRBJ1-6	CASTLGGQGRSPLHF	TGTGCCAGCACTCTAGGGGGACAGGGACGCTCACCCCTCCACTTT
TRBV2	many	NA	TRBJ2-3	CASIRRWDTDTQYF	TGTGCCAGCATTCGGAGGTGGGACACAGATACGCAGTATTTT
TRBV5-1	many	TRBD1	TRBJ1-1	CASSGRQGSTEAFF	TGCGCCAGCAGCGGTCGACAGGGGAGCACTGAAGCTTTCTTT
TRBV20-1	many	TRBD2	TRBJ2-3	CSARPRGDSGNTDTQYF	TGCAGTGCTAGACCCCGAGGTGATAGCGGGAATACAGATACGCAGTATTTT
TRBV5-1	many	TRBD1	TRBJ2-1	CASSSTTGGGGNNEQFF	TGCGCCAGCAGCTCAACGACAGGGGGAGGAGGTAACAATGAGCAGTTCTTC
TRBV2	few	NA	TRBJ2-7	CASSWDKGSYEQYF	TGTGCCAGCAGTTGGGACAAAGGCTCCTACGAGCAGTACTTC
TRBV7-3	many	NA	TRBJ2-1	CASSLILGGPNEQFF	TGTGCCAGCAGCTTAATTTTGGGAGGCCCAAATGAGCAGTTCTTC
TRBV7-9	many	TRBD1	TRBJ2-1	CASSIPGQGPNNEQFF	TGTGCCAGCAGCATACCGGGACAGGGGCCTAACAATGAGCAGTTCTTC
TRBV20-1	NA	TRBD2	TRBJ2-5	CSARLAGGRETQYF	TGCAGTGCTAGACTAGCGGGGGGCCGGGAGACCCAGTACTTC
TRBV20-1	many	NA	TRBJ1-1	CSATSRLNTEAFF	TGCAGTGCTACGAGCAGGCTGAACACTGAAGCTTTCTTT
TRBV28	many	TRBD2	TRBJ2-5	CASRISGREETQYF	TGTGCCAGCAGGATTAGCGGGAGGGAAGAGACCCAGTACTTC
TRBV10-2	many	TRBD1	TRBJ2-5	CASSVQGGETQYF	TGCGCCAGCAGTGTACAGGGGGGAGAGACCCAGTACTTC
TRBV28	many	NA	TRBJ2-2	CASSLSTGELFF	TGTGCCAGCAGCTTAAGCACCGGGGAGCTGTTTTTT
TRBV2	many	NA	TRBJ2-5	CASSPGTLSHETQYF	TGTGCCAGCAGTCCAGGGACTTTATCCCACGAGACCCAGTACTTC
TRBV12-5	many	TRBD2	TRBJ2-1	CASGLWSGGDNEQFF	TGTGCTAGTGGTTTGTGGAGCGGGGGGGACAATGAGCAGTTCTTC
TRBV29-1	NA	NA	TRBJ2-5	CSVEEAGWRGETQYF	TGCAGCGTTGAAGAAGCAGGGTGGAGGGGGGAGACCCAGTACTTC
TRBV20-1	many	NA	TRBJ2-4	CSARGLAHSLAKNIQYF	TGCAGTGCTAGGGGCCTAGCCCATTCTCTAGCCAAAAACATTCAGTACTTC
TRBV6-6	many	NA	TRBJ1-6	CASSYLQPNSPLHF	TGTGCCAGCAGTTACCTACAGCCAAATTCACCCCTCCACTTT
TRBV7-9	many	TRBD1	TRBJ2-6	CASSPQTGTSSGANVLTF	TGTGCCAGCAGCCCTCAGACAGGGACAAGCTCTGGGGCCAACGTCCTGACTTTC
TRBV20-1	few	NA	TRBJ2-7	CSASISSMWQYF	TGCAGTGCTAGTATCAGCTCGATGTGGCAGTACTTC
TRBV2	few	NA	TRBJ1-5	CASSETDYSNQPQHF	TGTGCCAGCAGTGAGACGGACTATAGCAATCAGCCCCAGCATTTT
TRBV20-1	NA	NA	TRBJ2-3	CSLRRFSDTQYF	TGCAGTCTGAGGAGGTTCTCAGATACGCAGTATTTT
TRBV28	many	NA	TRBJ2-3	CASREGLSWYF	TGTGCCAGCAGGGAGGGTCTATCATGGTATTTT
TRBV20-1	NA	NA	TRBJ2-3	CSANGAPSTDTQYF	TGCAGTGCTAACGGGGCGCCCAGCACAGATACGCAGTATTTT
TRBV29-1	many	TRBD1	TRBJ2-7	CSVGTGDSYEQYF	TGCAGCGTCGGGACAGGGGACTCCTACGAGCAGTACTTC
TRBV10-3	few	NA	TRBJ2-5	CATDRGGGETQYF	TGTGCCACCGACAGGGGAGGGGGAGAGACCCAGTACTTC
TRBV7-2	many	NA	TRBJ2-5	CASSLEEGTPRYF	TGTGCCAGCAGCTTAGAAGAGGGGACTCCCCGGTACTTC
TRBV4-1	many	NA	TRBJ2-2	CASSPLGLNTGELFF	TGCGCCAGCAGCCCGCTGGGGCTGAACACTGGGGAGCTGTTTTTT
TRBV7-9	many	NA	TRBJ1-1	CASSLDAHLEAFF	TGTGCCAGCAGCTTGGACGCACACCTTGAAGCTTTCTTT
TRBV15	few	NA	TRBJ1-5	CATSRDGGSYSNQPQHF	TGTGCCACCAGCAGAGATGGAGGCAGTTATAGCAATCAGCCCCAGCATTTT
TRBV5-1	many	NA	TRBJ2-1	CASSQGRRADEQFF	TGCGCCAGCAGCCAGGGCCGCCGGGCGGATGAGCAGTTCTTC
TRBV7-3	many	TRBD2	TRBJ2-7	CASSSRAGGQGEQYF	TGTGCCAGCAGCTCCCGAGCGGGGGGGCAGGGCGAGCAGTACTTC
TRBV20-1	few	NA	TRBJ1-3	CSASAGPESGNTIYF	TGCAGTGCTAGCGCCGGACCGGAGTCTGGAAACACCATATATTTT
TRBV10-3	NA	NA	TRBJ2-5	CAISESTAGETQYF	TGTGCCATCAGTGAGTCCACCGCGGGGGAGACCCAGTACTTC
TRBV27	NA	NA	TRBJ1-2	CASHGGFGYTF	TGTGCCAGCCACGGGGGTTTCGGCTACACCTTC
TRBV7-3	NA	NA	TRBJ2-7	CASSPGHLGEQYF	TGTGCCAGCAGCCCCGGACACCTTGGGGAGCAGTACTTC
TRBV29-1	many	NA	TRBJ2-6	CSVDDKGPGANVLTF	TGCAGCGTTGACGATAAGGGACCTGGGGCCAACGTCCTGACTTTC
TRBV18	many	TRBD1	TRBJ1-1	CASSPTQGRGTEAFF	TGTGCCAGCTCACCCACACAGGGGAGAGGGACTGAAGCTTTCTTT
TRBV11-2	many	TRBD1	TRBJ2-7	CASSLGTGILYEQYF	TGTGCCAGCAGCTTAGGGACAGGGATTCTCTACGAGCAGTACTTC
TRBV7-3	many	NA	TRBJ2-3	CASSPRLTDTQYF	TGTGCCAGCAGCCCCAGACTGACAGATACGCAGTATTTT
TRBV7-2	many	NA	TRBJ1-5	CASSPPGQSLNQPQHF	TGTGCCAGCAGCCCCCCGGGGCAGAGCCTCAATCAGCCCCAGCATTTT
TRBV20-1	NA	NA	TRBJ2-7	CSARGDYRENEQYF	TGCAGTGCTAGAGGCGACTACCGAGAGAACGAGCAGTACTTC
TRBV6-2/TRBV6-3	many	NA	TRBJ2-1	CASSLNGREVGGHSEERYNEQFF	TGTGCCAGCAGTTTAAACGGTCGGGAAGTTGGTGGACATAGCGAAGAGAGGTACAATGAGCAGTTCTTC
TRBV28	many	TRBD1	TRBJ1-2	CASQSTGEGDYGYTF	TGTGCCAGCCAATCTACAGGGGAAGGGGACTATGGCTACACCTTC
TRBV30	NA	TRBD1	TRBJ2-5	CAWSTRGRETQYF	TGTGCCTGGAGTACCAGGGGGCGGGAGACCCAGTACTTC
TRBV11-2	NA	TRBD1	TRBJ2-2	CASSVDRGFPGELFF	TGTGCCAGCAGCGTGGACAGGGGTTTTCCCGGGGAGCTGTTTTTT
TRBV5-1	many	NA	TRBJ1-1	CASRQGGTEAFF	TGTGCCAGCAGGCAGGGTGGCACTGAAGCTTTCTTT
TRBV11-2	many	NA	TRBJ2-5	CASSLDPGSRETQYF	TGTGCCAGCAGCTTAGATCCAGGGTCCCGGGAGACCCAGTACTTC
TRBV7-9	few	TRBD2	TRBJ2-5	CASSLLLAGTETQYF	TGTGCCAGCAGCCTGCTACTAGCGGGTACGGAGACCCAGTACTTC
TRBV7-3	many	TRBD1	TRBJ1-2	CASSVGTGGSYGYTF	TGTGCCAGCAGCGTGGGGACAGGGGGCTCCTATGGCTACACCTTC